These 28 T cell receptor beta chains were all obtained from the same sample, sequenced in a study of shared clonotypes between healthy human individuals. Sequencing was performed with immunoSEQ multiplex PCR; in TCRdb, only in-frame clones are kept and a portion is missing. The data hold 2 million to 2.5 million clones, with around 95% observed a single time. The sample comprised naive CD4+ T cells sorted from blood. Sample subset: CD45RA+ positively selected. These TCRs come from a man aged 18 to 35 in good health.

The chain joins TRBV16 to TRBJ2-1; TRBD2 matches at 13 bases. V dropped 1 base and J dropped 5; count of bases not matched to a gene: 5. The CDR3 spans 17 residues. Germline CDR1 and CDR2: KGHSY and FQNENV. The CDR3 coding sequence is TGTGCCAGCAGCCAATTTACGGGGACTAGCGGGAACAATGAGCAGTTCTTC. This codes for CASSQFTGTSGNNEQFF.

The chain uses TRBV11-3 and TRBJ2-1; D not certain. V gave up 5 bases and J gave up 9 bases, with 14 bases separating them. The CDR3 contains 13 residues. Looked up from germline, CDR1 is SGHNT and CDR2 is YENEEA. In DNA form, the CDR3 reads TGTGCCAGCAGCACTACCACTATCAGTGAGCAGTTCTTC. Protein product: CASSTTTISEQFF.

The chain links TRBV29-1 to TRBJ2-1; no definite D call. CDR1 SQVTM and CDR2 ANQGSEA come from the germline V gene. Trimming removed 4 bases at V and 4 bases at J, with 5 bases between. This CDR3 region has 11 residues. The CDR3 DNA reads as TGCAGCGTTGGGGCGTACAATGAGCAGTTCTTC. It is translated as CSVGAYNEQFF.

This clone was counted only a few times. V is TRBV6-1 and J is TRBJ1-6; tentative D call: TRBD1 (5 bases). The length of the CDR3 is 14 residues. CDR1 is MNHNS, CDR2 SASEGT, per germline. V lost 1 base to trimming and J lost 8 bases, with 9 bases between them. The CDR3 nucleotides are TGTGCCAGCAGTGAAGGATGGGGGGATTCACCCCTCCACTTT. Its protein is CASSEGWGDSPLHF.

The chain is built from TRBV2 and TRBJ2-1; maybe TRBD2 (5 bases). V was clipped by 3 bases and J by 1 base, with 7 bases between them. The germline V gene has CDR1 SNHLY and CDR2 FYNNEI. This CDR3 spans 14 amino acids. CDR3 DNA sequence: TGTGCCAGCAGTGATGAGGGATCCTACAATGAGCAGTTCTTC. Protein sequence: CASSDEGSYNEQFF.

Comments on this clone: The junction does not match germline at one end; this may be a read error. The same CDR3 is also encoded by other DNA sequences in this sample. V and J are TRBV6-1 and TRBJ1-1; the D gene is possibly TRBD1 (6 bases). Germline CDR1 and CDR2: MNHNS and SASEGT. This CDR3 has 11 amino acids. The CDR3 sequence: CASCTGTEAFF. The CDR3 region has the DNA TGCGCCAGCTGTACAGGGACTGAAGCTTTCTTT.

The gene calls are TRBV7-9 and TRBJ1-1; the D is unclear. V was pared by 5 bases and J by 1 base, with 20 bases between. Germline V lookup: CDR1 SEHNR, CDR2 FQNEAQ (reference sequence). The CDR3 consists of 17 residues. DNA for the CDR3: TGTGCCAGCAGCGTAGACCGACCATTACGGCAGAACACTGAAGCTTTCTTT. Translating it yields CASSVDRPLRQNTEAFF. The entire variable domain, with the rest obtained from reference TRBV7-9 and TRBJ1-1, is as follows: DTGVSQNPRHKITKRGQNVTFRCDPISEHNRLYWYRQTLGQGPEFLTYFQNEAQLEKSRLLSDRFSAERPKGSFSTLEIQRTEQGDSAMYLCASSVDRPLRQNTEAFFGQGTRLTVV.

A note on this clone: A read error may be the cause here, since a much bigger clone is one base away. This same CDR3 is encoded by further DNA sequences in the sample. The rearrangement links TRBV7-2 to TRBJ1-1; maybe TRBD1 (6 bases). This CDR3 is built from 13 residues. CDR1 is SGHTA and CDR2 is FQGNSA in the germline V gene. The V and J ends lost 3 bases and 1 base respectively, with 6 bases between them. The CDR3: CASSLDRNTEAFF. The CDR3 bases are TGTGCCAGCAGCTTGGACAGGAACACTGAAGCTTTCTTT.

A remark on this clone: The same CDR3 also results from other DNA sequences found in this sample. The V call is TRBV30, the J call TRBJ2-1; no definite D call. CDR1 GTSNPN and CDR2 SVGIG come from the germline V gene (reference sequence). Deletions cut 0 bases from V and 7 bases from J, with 7 bases between. This CDR3 spans 12 amino acids. The CDR3 nucleotides are TGTGCCTGGAGTGTACTGGCTAATGAGCAGTTCTTC. Translation: CAWSVLANEQFF.

The chain has TRBV9 and TRBJ2-3, with D perhaps TRBD2 (5 bases). CDR3 length: 16 amino acids. With 3 bases removed from V and 2 bases from J, the gap between germline ends came to 16 bases. Germline loops: CDR1 SGDLS, CDR2 YYNGEE. The CDR3 protein is CASSGPLGRATDTQYF. The CDR3 DNA reads as TGTGCCAGCAGCGGCCCCTTGGGGAGAGCCACAGATACGCAGTATTTT.

This rearrangement joins TRBV13 to TRBJ1-6; a weak D match, TRBD1 (6 bases). The CDR3 is 15 amino acids. V lost 3 bases, J lost 7 bases, and 13 bases lay in between. Germline values: CDR1 PRHDT, CDR2 FYEKMQ (reference sequence). CDR3 loop: CASSLGRGWNSPLHF. CDR3 coding DNA: TGTGCCAGCAGCTTGGGCAGGGGATGGAATTCACCCCTCCACTTT.

This clone appeared a few times. This chain connects TRBV7-9 to TRBJ2-7; 13 bases map to TRBD2. The CDR3 contains 17 residues. The V gene's germline CDR1 is SEHNR and CDR2 FQNEAQ (reference sequence). Trimming cost V 5 bases and J 8 bases; bases outside gene matches: 15. CDR3 coding DNA: TGTGCCAGCAGCCCCAGGACTAGCGGGGGCTCGCCTACGCAGCAGTACTTC. It yields the protein CASSPRTSGGSPTQQYF.

This chain links TRBV9 with TRBJ2-5; tentative D call: TRBD2 (6 bases). CDR1 SGDLS and CDR2 YYNGEE come from the germline V gene. The CDR3 length is 13 residues. Trimming pared 6 bases from V and 5 bases from J, leaving 14 bases between. The CDR3 DNA follows: TGTGCCAGCACAACGGGGGAGATGGAGACCCAGTACTTC. It codes for CASTTGEMETQYF.

This chain links TRBV9 with TRBJ2-3, with 11 nucleotides matching TRBD2. V shed 2 bases and J 0 bases; nucleotides not matched to a gene: 5. The CDR3 spans 17 residues. CDR1 and CDR2 (germline): SGDLS, YYNGEE. The CDR3 reads CASSVTSGGPSTDTQYF. As DNA, the CDR3 is TGTGCCAGCAGCGTCACTAGCGGGGGACCCAGCACAGATACGCAGTATTTT.

In DNA, the CDR3 is TGTGCCAGCAGCTTGGATCAGGGGGCAACGGGCTACGAGCAGTACTTC. It yields the protein CASSLDQGATGYEQYF. V usage is TRBV5-4 and J usage is TRBJ2-7, with TRBD1 identical over 8 bases. CDR3 length: 16 residues. Looked up from germline, CDR1 is SGHNT and CDR2 is YYREEE (reference sequence). With 0 bases clipped from V and 3 bases from J, the junction kept 8 bases outside the gene matches.

The chain uses TRBV5-8 and TRBJ1-5; maybe TRBD1 (5 bases). Looked up from germline, CDR1 is SGHTS and CDR2 is YDEGEE. Trimming took 4 bases from V and 1 from J, leaving 15 bases between them. This CDR3 is built from 16 residues. The CDR3 reads CASSLRGLLSNQPQHF. The DNA of the CDR3 is TGTGCCAGCAGCCTCCGGGGACTTCTAAGCAATCAGCCCCAGCATTTT.

The table lists this clone with a few counts. The chain links TRBV6-5 to TRBJ1-2; D gene ambiguous. CDR1 is MNHEY, CDR2 SVGAGI, per germline. CDR3 length equals 15 residues. V lost 2 bases and J lost 2, with 12 bases in between. The CDR3 reads CASSYASGGNYGYTF. The CDR3 DNA sequence: TGTGCCAGCAGTTACGCCTCGGGAGGGAACTATGGCTACACCTTC.

The rearrangement joins TRBV5-1 to TRBJ2-1; the match to TRBD2 covers 11 bases. CDR1 SGHRS and CDR2 YFSETQ come from the germline V gene. V dropped 2 bases and J dropped 3; count of bases not matched to a gene: 4. There are 16 residues in the CDR3. In DNA, the CDR3 is TGCGCCAGCAGCTTAGGACTAGCGGGTAACTACAATGAGCAGTTCTTC. It specifies CASSLGLAGNYNEQFF.

This rearrangement joins TRBV27 to TRBJ1-5; D is uncertain. Trimming took 6 bases from V and 1 from J, leaving 10 bases between them. This CDR3 region has 14 residues. Per germline, CDR1 MNHEY and CDR2 SMNVEV (reference sequence). CDR3 DNA sequence: TGTGCCAGCAGCTCGGAGCGGAGCAATCAGCCCCAGCATTTT. The encoded protein is CASSSERSNQPQHF.

As for this clone: The identical CDR3 is also encoded by other nucleotide sequences in the sample. The chain is built from TRBV6-6 and TRBJ2-7; D is possibly TRBD1 or TRBD2 (7 bases each). The CDR3 loop spans 14 amino acids. Germline-derived CDR1 and CDR2 are MNHNY and SVGAGI (reference sequence). V was trimmed by 6 bases and J by 1 base, leaving 13 bases between them. CDR3 residues: CASSPRGGSYEQYF. The CDR3 region has the DNA TGTGCCAGCAGCCCCAGGGGGGGATCCTACGAGCAGTACTTC.

The V call is TRBV6-6, the J call TRBJ2-5; D gene ambiguous. Trimming left V 0 bases short and J 1 base short, with 9 bases between. The CDR3 spans 15 residues. CDR1 and CDR2 (germline): MNHNY, SVGAGI (reference sequence). CDR3 DNA sequence: TGTGCCAGCAGTTACTCGAGCACAGCCCAAGAGACCCAGTACTTC. This sequence encodes CASSYSSTAQETQYF.

The rearrangement joins TRBV7-9 to TRBJ1-4; no firm D call. The CDR3 covers 12 residues. The germline V gene encodes CDR1 SEHNR and CDR2 FQNEAQ (reference sequence). Trimming removed 2 bases from V and 7 bases from J, with 5 bases in between. The DNA of the CDR3 is TGTGCCAGCAGCTTACCACCTGAAAAACTGTTTTTT. Translated: CASSLPPEKLFF.

V gene TRBV9 combines with J gene TRBJ2-3; 11 positions agree with TRBD2. The ends lost 2 bases at V and 8 bases at J; junction bases unmatched: 4. The CDR3 has 14 residues. Germline CDR1 SGDLS, CDR2 YYNGEE. This CDR3 is CASSVSGGASTQYF. The DNA for the CDR3 is TGTGCCAGCAGCGTTAGCGGGGGGGCCTCTACGCAGTATTTT.

The V call is TRBV11-2, the J call TRBJ2-7, with 9 bases lining up with TRBD1. The CDR3 has 14 amino acids. The V segment lost 2 bases and the J segment 6 bases; nucleotides outside the gene matches: 5. Per germline, CDR1 SGHAT and CDR2 FQNNGV. The CDR3 loop is CASSLRDRDREQYF. CDR3 coding DNA: TGTGCCAGCAGCTTAAGGGACAGGGATCGCGAGCAGTACTTC.

This rearrangement joins TRBV7-8 to TRBJ2-1, with a possible D match to TRBD2 (5 bases). The germline gives CDR1 SGHVS, CDR2 FQNEAQ. This CDR3 is built from 14 residues. Trimming stripped 2 bases from V and 8 bases from J, with 13 bases between. CDR3 loop: CASSLRWRAHEQFF. DNA for the CDR3: TGTGCCAGCAGCTTAAGATGGCGGGCGCATGAGCAGTTCTTC.

This clone appeared a single time. The CDR3, as DNA: TGTGCCAGCAGCATCCTAGGGAACTATGGCTACACCTTC. Residues: CASSILGNYGYTF. This chain joins TRBV7-2 and TRBJ1-2; no reliable D call. The CDR3 extends over 13 amino acids. CDR1 SGHTA and CDR2 FQGNSA come from the germline V gene. Trimming took off 5 bases at V and 2 bases at J, with 9 bases between the two ends.

The chain recombines TRBV12-5 with TRBJ2-7; the D is unclear. Germline V gene data show CDR1 as LGHNT and CDR2 as FRNRAP. The CDR3 is 16 residues long. The V gene lost 3 bases and the J gene lost 2 bases, with 17 bases spanning the gap. The CDR3 loop is CASGFSAKGPPYEQYF. CDR3 coding DNA: TGTGCTAGTGGTTTCTCGGCGAAAGGGCCACCCTACGAGCAGTACTTC. Drawing the rest from reference TRBV12-5 and TRBJ2-7, the complete variable domain is DARVTQTPRHKVTEMGQEVTMRCQPILGHNTVFWYRQTMMQGLELLAYFRNRAPLDDSGMPKDRFSAEMPDATLATLKIQPSEPRDSAVYFCASGFSAKGPPYEQYFGPGTRLTVT.

The J gene is TRBJ1-6, the V gene TRBV28, with D maybe TRBD1 (5 bases). The CDR3 loop spans 12 amino acids. The germline CDR1 and CDR2 sequences are MDHEN and SYDVKM. Deletions cut 8 bases from V and 6 bases from J, with 8 bases between. The CDR3 DNA sequence: TGTGCCAGCCGACAGACTAATTCACCCCTCCACTTT. It specifies CASRQTNSPLHF.